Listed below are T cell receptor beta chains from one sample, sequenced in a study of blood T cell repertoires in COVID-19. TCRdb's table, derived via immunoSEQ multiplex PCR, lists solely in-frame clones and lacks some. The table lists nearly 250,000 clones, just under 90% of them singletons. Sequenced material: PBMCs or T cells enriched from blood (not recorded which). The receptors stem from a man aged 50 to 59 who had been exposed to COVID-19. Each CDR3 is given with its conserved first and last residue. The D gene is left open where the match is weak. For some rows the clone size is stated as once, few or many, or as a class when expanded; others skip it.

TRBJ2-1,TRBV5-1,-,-,CASSLRLINEQFF,TGCGCCAGCAGCTTGCGACTCATCAATGAGCAGTTCTTC
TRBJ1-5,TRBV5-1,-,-,CASSKTPTGSGGQPQHF,TGCGCCAGCAGTAAGACCCCTACAGGGTCTGGGGGTCAGCCCCAGCATTTT
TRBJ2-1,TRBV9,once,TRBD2,CASSVGTSGSPRNEQFF,TGTGCCAGCAGCGTAGGGACTAGCGGGAGTCCGAGGAATGAGCAGTTCTTC
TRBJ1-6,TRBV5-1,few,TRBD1,CASSATTGSNSPLHF,TGCGCCAGCAGCGCGACGACAGGGAGTAATTCACCCCTCCACTTT
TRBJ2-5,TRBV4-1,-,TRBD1,CASSQPRQGGTQYF,TGCGCCAGCAGCCAACCCCGACAGGGTGGGACCCAGTACTTC
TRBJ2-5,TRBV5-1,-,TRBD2,CASSSSSGGAKTQYF,TGCGCCAGCAGCTCATCTAGCGGGGGGGCGAAGACCCAGTACTTC
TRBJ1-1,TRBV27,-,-,CASSSSGQRMNTEAFF,-
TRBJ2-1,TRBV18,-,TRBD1,CASSPDRGLVNEQFF,TGTGCCAGCTCACCCGACAGGGGGCTAGTAAATGAGCAGTTCTTC
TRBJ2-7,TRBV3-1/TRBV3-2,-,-,CASSQGTGYSYEQYF,TGTGCCAGCAGCCAAGGGACGGGGTACTCCTACGAGCAGTACTTC
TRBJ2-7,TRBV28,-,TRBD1,CASSLWRDSAYEQYF,TGTGCCAGCAGTTTATGGAGGGACAGTGCCTACGAGCAGTACTTC
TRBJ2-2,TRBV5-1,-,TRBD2,CASSSSPRGWDTGELFF,TGCGCCAGCAGCTCCTCTCCGCGGGGGTGGGACACCGGGGAGCTGTTTTTT
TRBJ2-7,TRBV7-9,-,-,CASSSGFEVPYEQYF,TGTGCCAGCAGCTCCGGGTTTGAGGTTCCCTACGAGCAGTACTTC
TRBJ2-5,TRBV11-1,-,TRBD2,CASSPPTSGIQETQYF,TGTGCCAGCAGCCCCCCCACTAGCGGGATCCAAGAGACCCAGTACTTC
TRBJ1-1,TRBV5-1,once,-,CASNEGGNTEAFF,TGCGCCAGCAATGAGGGGGGGAATACTGAAGCTTTCTTT
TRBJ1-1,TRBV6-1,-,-,CASSVLPTGWNTEAFF,TGTGCCAGCAGTGTCCTTCCTACAGGGTGGAACACTGAAGCTTTCTTT
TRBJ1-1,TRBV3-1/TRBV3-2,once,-,CASSQVGVGTEAFF,TGTGCCAGCAGCCAAGTCGGGGTGGGGACTGAAGCTTTCTTT
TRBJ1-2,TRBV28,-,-,CASSLWGGYTF,TGTGCCAGCAGTTTGTGGGGCGGCTACACCTTC
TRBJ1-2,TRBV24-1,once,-,CATSVGRNYGYTF,TGTGCCACCAGTGTAGGCAGGAACTATGGCTACACCTTC
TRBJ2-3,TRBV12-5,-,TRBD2,CASGLVGTSVTHF,TGTGCTAGTGGTTTGGTAGGGACTAGCGTTACACATTTT
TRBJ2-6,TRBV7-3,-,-,CASSLIGDLSSGANVLTF,TGTGCCAGCAGCTTAATTGGGGACTTATCCTCTGGGGCCAACGTCCTGACTTTC
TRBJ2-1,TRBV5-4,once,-,CASSTLGFNEQFF,TGTGCCAGCAGCACACTAGGATTCAATGAGCAGTTCTTC
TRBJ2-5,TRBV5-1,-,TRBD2,CASSLGPSGGTETQYF,TGCGCCAGCAGCTTGGGTCCTAGCGGGGGGACAGAGACCCAGTACTTC
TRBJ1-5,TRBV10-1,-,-,CASSLRQYPRTNSNQPQHF,TGCGCCAGCAGTCTTAGACAGTACCCTCGCACTAATAGCAATCAGCCCCAGCATTTT
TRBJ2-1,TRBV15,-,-,CATSDRDTNNEQFF,TGTGCCACCAGCGACCGGGACACTAACAATGAGCAGTTCTTC
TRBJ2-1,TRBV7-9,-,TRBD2,CASSTGTSGRNEQFF,TGTGCCAGCAGCACCGGGACTAGCGGGAGGAATGAGCAGTTCTTC
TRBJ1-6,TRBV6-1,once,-,CASSEADRHSYNSPLHF,TGTGCCAGCAGTGAGGCCGACAGACACTCCTATAATTCACCCCTCCACTTT
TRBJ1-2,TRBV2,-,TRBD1,CASRENSDRFYGYTF,TGTGCCAGCAGAGAAAACTCGGACAGGTTCTATGGCTACACCTTC
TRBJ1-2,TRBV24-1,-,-,CATSGPQINYGYTF,TGTGCCACCAGTGGGCCCCAGATTAACTATGGCTACACCTTC
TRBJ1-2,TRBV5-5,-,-,CASSPAAAVNYGYTF,TGTGCCAGCAGCCCCGCGGCAGCGGTAAACTATGGCTACACCTTC
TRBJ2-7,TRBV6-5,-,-,CASSYRGSEQYF,TGTGCCAGCAGTTACAGGGGCAGCGAGCAGTACTTC
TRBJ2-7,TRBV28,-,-,CASSLWDRSRQYF,TGTGCCAGCAGTTTATGGGACAGATCGCGGCAGTACTTC
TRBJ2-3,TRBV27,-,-,CASSPSQGPVTDTQYF,TGTGCCAGCAGTCCCTCACAGGGTCCGGTCACAGATACGCAGTATTTT
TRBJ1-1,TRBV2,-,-,CARNRERFATEAFF,TGTGCCAGGAATCGGGAGAGGTTTGCCACTGAAGCTTTCTTT
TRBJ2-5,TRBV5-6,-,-,CASSFTAKETQYF,TGTGCCAGCAGCTTTACAGCAAAAGAGACCCAGTACTTC
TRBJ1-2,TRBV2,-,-,CASTRQVFYNTF,TGTGCCAGCACACGACAGGTTTTTTACAACACCTTC